The 13 T cell receptor beta chains presented below share a single source sample, sequenced in a study of glioma-infiltrating T cells. The iRepertoire nested amplicon-rescue multiplex PCR amplified TCR alpha and beta CDR3s from RNA. TCRdb reprocessed the multiplex PCR reads with MiXCR, giving one entry per CDR3 protein. The table lists over 100,000 distinct CDR3 sequences, under 30% of them singletons, with 30% to 35% in the top ten. Sequences were obtained from glioma tissue, nonneoplastic brain tissue, or PBMCs (not recorded which). The receptors come from a human donor with low-grade glioma or glioblastoma, undergoing nonglioma brain surgery, or in good health (not recorded which).

Many counts were recorded for this clonotype. The CDR3 DNA follows: TGTGCCAGCAGTTACGACAGGGAGGCCTACGAGCAGTACTTC. Protein product: CASSYDREAYEQYF. V usage is TRBV6-6 and J usage is TRBJ2-7; D is perhaps TRBD1 (7 bases). Germline V gives CDR1 MNHNY, CDR2 SVGAGI (reference sequence). The CDR3 loop spans 14 amino acids. Between the trimmed V and J ends, which lost 2 bases and 2 bases, there was a span of 10 bases.

Many counts were recorded for this clonotype. This chain joins TRBV7-9 and TRBJ1-5, with D perhaps matching TRBD1 (6 bases). This CDR3 contains 15 residues. Germline lookup yields CDR1 SEHNR and CDR2 FQNEAQ (reference sequence). Trimming shortened V by 4 bases and J by 5 bases, and 15 bases separated the two germline ends. The CDR3 nucleotides read TGTGCCAGCAGCTACGGGTGGGGGGGCGATCAGCCCCAGCATTTT. Protein: CASSYGWGGDQPQHF.

Remarks on this clonotype: One junction end does not reproduce the germline sequence, and a read error may be involved. CDR3 coding DNA: TGTGCCAGCAGCTTAGGGATTGGCTATGGCTACATCTTC. This sequence encodes CASSLGIGYGYIF. The gene calls are TRBV11-1 and TRBJ1-2; D not certain. The CDR3 totals 13 residues. Germline values: CDR1 SGHAT, CDR2 FQDESV (reference sequence).

Concerning this clonotype: This sequence may be a read error, since a much larger clone differs from it by one base. The V and J genes are TRBV4-3 and TRBJ2-2; D is undetermined. Germline V CDR1 and CDR2: LGHNA, YSLEER. This CDR3 comprises 13 residues. The CDR3 sequence: CANSQEALGELFF. The CDR3 region has the DNA TGCGCCAACAGCCAAGAGGCCTTGGGGGAGCTGTTTTTT.

This clonotype was picked up many times. The CDR3 sequence is CASSPSPDRGPAFF. CDR3 nucleotides: TGTGCCAGCAGCCCTTCACCTGACAGGGGGCCTGCTTTCTTT. V gene TRBV7-9 combines with J gene TRBJ1-1; 10 bases agree with TRBD1. Germline V gives CDR1 SEHNR, CDR2 FQNEAQ (reference sequence). Trimming at V came to 5 bases and at J to 11 bases, leaving 11 bases not matched to a gene. This CDR3 region has 14 residues.

With respect to this clonotype: A much more abundant neighbour one base away suggests this may be a read error. The chain joins TRBV28 to TRBJ2-7; 9 bases map to TRBD2. Germline V gene lookup returns CDR1 MDHEN and CDR2 SYDVKM. The CDR3 totals 14 residues. V gave up 6 bases and J gave up 5 bases; unmatched junction bases: 8. The CDR3 protein is CASSTGLAVNEQYF. As DNA, the CDR3 is TGTGCCAGCAGCACGGGACTAGCTGTTAACGAGCAGTACTTC.

This clonotype was seen many times. The V gene is TRBV27, the J gene TRBJ2-3, with D perhaps being TRBD1 or TRBD2 (5 bases each). Germline V CDR1 and CDR2: MNHEY, SMNVEV (reference sequence). The V end was cut by 3 bases, the J end by 8 bases, with 6 bases between. This CDR3 is 11 amino acids long. CDR3 sequence reads: CASSFGGTQYF. CDR3 DNA sequence: TGTGCCAGCAGTTTTGGGGGTACGCAGTATTTT.

To note about this clonotype: The CDR3 carries no conserved terminal phenylalanine or tryptophan, so it likely arises from a read error. This chain links TRBV10-3 with TRBJ1-5; TRBD1 matches at 8 bases. CDR3 size: 15 residues. J gave up 5 bases and V 10 bases, and 13 bases lay outside the gene matches. Germline CDR1 and CDR2: ENHRY and SYGVKD. In DNA form, the CDR3 reads TGTGCCACCGGGGCCTTTGGACAGGGCGATCAGCCCCAGCATCTT. It translates to CATGAFGQGDQPQHL.

This clonotype appeared a few times. The rearrangement uses TRBV2 and TRBJ2-7; TRBD2 matches 7 bases. V trimming: 7 bases; J trimming: 4 bases; junction bases outside the gene matches: 7. CDR3 size: 13 residues. The germline V gene has CDR1 SNHLY and CDR2 FYNNEI. For the CDR3, the DNA is TGTGCCAGCACAACTTTAGCGGGTTACGAGCAGTACTTC. Translation: CASTTLAGYEQYF.

This clonotype has a count of ten or more. The chain carries TRBV4-1 and TRBJ1-2; no definite D call. V was trimmed by 0 bases and J by 7 bases, leaving 18 bases between them. The CDR3 is 16 residues long. The germline gives CDR1 MGHRA, CDR2 YSYEKL. CDR3: CASSQEGGSTILGYTF. CDR3 DNA sequence: TGCGCCAGCAGCCAAGAAGGAGGAAGTACCATCCTTGGCTACACCTTC.

This clonotype was seen many times. This chain links TRBV7-8 with TRBJ1-2; D is ambiguous. This CDR3 comprises 14 residues. Germline values: CDR1 SGHVS, CDR2 FQNEAQ. Trimming stripped 1 base from V and 8 bases from J, with 14 bases between. Written as DNA, the CDR3 is TGTGCCAGCAGCTTAGACGAGGGAGGCTTGGGCTACACCTTC. Protein sequence: CASSLDEGGLGYTF.

In regard to this clonotype: A much larger clone differs by one base, so this may be a read error. In DNA form, the CDR3 reads TGTGCCAGCAGCCAAGCGACAGGGGAAGCTGAAGCTTTCTTT. It is translated as CASSQATGEAEAFF. The chain combines TRBV14 with TRBJ1-1; 8 bases line up with TRBD1. Germline V gene data show CDR1 as SGHDN and CDR2 as FVKESK. The ends lost 1 base at V and 6 bases at J; junction bases unmatched: 4. The CDR3 consists of 14 residues.

Ten or more counts support this clonotype. The rearrangement links TRBV20-1 to TRBJ1-5, with TRBD1 matching 7 bases. Germline V CDR1 and CDR2: DFQATT, SNEGSKA (reference sequence). The CDR3 totals 14 residues. Trimming removed 5 bases from V and 2 bases from J; junction bases left unmatched: 6. The CDR3 DNA follows: TGCAGTGCTCCTAGAACAGGGGGCAATCAGCCCCAGCATTTT. This codes for CSAPRTGGNQPQHF.